What follows are 20 T cell receptor beta chains derived from one specimen sequenced in a study of OX40 agonist ivuxolimab in advanced cancers. Produced via immunoSEQ multiplex PCR; TCRdb's table is partial and in-frame only. Among around 84,000 clones listed, approximately 88% were seen once. The source was CD4+ or CD8+ T cells sorted from blood, collected in a trial of the OX40 agonist ivuxolimab. These receptors were collected from an adult with an advanced solid tumor such as melanoma, head and neck, liver or kidney cancer.

J is TRBJ1-2 and V is TRBV27, with a tentative D call TRBD1 (6 bases). Germline CDR1 is MNHEY and CDR2 is SMNVEV (reference sequence). The ends were cut back, 4 bases at V and 8 bases at J, with 20 bases in the middle. This CDR3 contains 15 residues. The CDR3 protein is CASSWAGAQSGGYTF. Here the CDR3 DNA reads TGTGCCAGCAGTTGGGCAGGGGCCCAATCGGGGGGCTACACCTTC.

As DNA, the CDR3 is TGCGCCAGCAGCCAAGATGAACAACTCTACGAGCAGTACTTC. As protein: CASSQDEQLYEQYF. This chain uses TRBV4-1 with TRBJ2-7; the D is unclear. Deletions cut 0 bases from V and 3 bases from J, with 9 bases between. This CDR3 comprises 14 residues. Germline V lookup: CDR1 MGHRA, CDR2 YSYEKL.

CDR3 bases: TGTGCCTGGAGTGTAGGAGGAGATCATCAGCCCCAGCATTTT. Translation gives CAWSVGGDHQPQHF. This rearrangement joins TRBV30 to TRBJ1-5; D gene unclear. Germline V CDR1 and CDR2: GTSNPN, SVGIG (reference sequence). The V end was cut by 0 bases, the J end by 5 bases, with 11 bases between. The CDR3 runs 14 residues. Full variable domain (remainder filled in from reference TRBV30 and TRBJ1-5): SQTIHQWPATLVQPVGSPLSLECTVEGTSNPNLYWYRQAAGRGLQLLFYSVGIGQISSEVPQNLSASRPQDRQFILSSKKLLLSDSGFYLCAWSVGGDHQPQHFGDGTRLSIL.

The rearrangement links TRBV19 to TRBJ2-6; D gene unclear. This CDR3 has 13 amino acids. V was shortened by 6 bases and J by 0 bases, with 3 bases between the two germline ends. Germline CDR1 is LNHDA and CDR2 is SQIVND (reference sequence). This CDR3 is CASRSSGANVLTF. As DNA, the CDR3 is TGTGCCAGTAGAAGCTCTGGGGCCAACGTCCTGACTTTC.

The chain couples TRBV18 to TRBJ1-3; D is undetermined. V was pared by 0 bases and J by 2 bases, with 11 bases between. The germline CDR1 and CDR2 sequences are KGHSH and LQKENI. The length of the CDR3 is 16 residues. Written as DNA, the CDR3 is TGTGCCAGCTCACCACCTGTCAAGGAACCTGGAAACACCATATATTTT. This codes for CASSPPVKEPGNTIYF.

This rearrangement joins TRBV11-2 to TRBJ2-7, with 10 bases fitting TRBD2. This CDR3 has 16 residues. V trimming: 5 bases; J trimming: 4 bases; junction bases outside the gene matches: 11. Germline V gives CDR1 SGHAT, CDR2 FQNNGV. The chain's CDR3 is CASSLLGSSGSYEQYF. The DNA of the CDR3 is TGTGCCAGCAGCCTCTTAGGTTCTAGCGGGAGTTACGAGCAGTACTTC.

The chain combines TRBV2 with TRBJ2-7; 8 positions match TRBD1. Unmatched junction bases numbered 9, after V lost 6 bases and J lost 8 bases. Germline loops: CDR1 SNHLY, CDR2 FYNNEI. The CDR3 runs 13 residues. Here the CDR3 DNA reads TGTGCCAGCAGGGACAGGGAAACTACGCAGCAGTACTTC. Its protein product is CASRDRETTQQYF.

This clone was observed a handful of times. The genes are TRBV2 and TRBJ2-3; TRBD2 aligns across 7 bases. Germline CDR1 and CDR2: SNHLY and FYNNEI. This CDR3 contains 13 residues. The trim removed 5 bases at V and 3 bases at J, leaving 2 bases unmatched. The CDR3 DNA sequence: TGTGCCAGCAGTAGGGAGGGGACAGATACGCAGTATTTT. Protein sequence: CASSREGTDTQYF. The entire variable domain, with the rest obtained from reference TRBV2 and TRBJ2-3, is as follows: EPEVTQTPSHQVTQMGQEVILRCVPISNHLYFYWYRQILGQKVEFLVSFYNNEISEKSEIFDDQFSVERPDGSNFTLKIRSTKLEDSAMYFCASSREGTDTQYFGPGTRLTVL.

This CDR3 reads CASSPSSGYTDTQYF. The CDR3, as DNA: TGCGCCAGCAGCCCCAGCAGCGGCTACACAGATACGCAGTATTTT. The V gene is TRBV4-3, the J gene TRBJ2-3; maybe TRBD2 (5 bases). This CDR3 has 15 residues. V lost 4 bases to trimming and J lost 2 bases, with 13 bases between them. Germline loops: CDR1 LGHNA, CDR2 YSLEER.

The J gene is TRBJ2-3, the V gene TRBV11-2; no firm D call. Germline values: CDR1 SGHAT, CDR2 FQNNGV. The CDR3 runs to 15 residues. V lost 5 bases to trimming and J lost 0 bases, with 12 bases between them. The CDR3 protein is CASSPGRRSTDTQYF. In DNA, the CDR3 is TGTGCCAGCAGCCCCGGACGGAGAAGCACAGATACGCAGTATTTT.

V and J are TRBV7-3 and TRBJ2-2; D remains ambiguous. Germline CDR1 is SGHTA and CDR2 is FQGTGA. The CDR3 is 17 residues long. Trimming stripped 2 bases from V and 0 bases from J, with 13 bases between. For the CDR3, the DNA is TGTGCCAGCAGCTTAGTGGACGGGCGGTCGAACACCGGGGAGCTGTTTTTT. It yields the protein CASSLVDGRSNTGELFF.

V usage is TRBV2 and J usage is TRBJ1-1; D uncertain. The CDR3 totals 13 residues. Germline CDR1 is SNHLY and CDR2 is FYNNEI. Trimming removed 3 bases from V and 4 bases from J, with 9 bases in between. This CDR3 is CASSDNWGTEAFF. As DNA, the CDR3 is TGTGCCAGCAGTGATAACTGGGGCACTGAAGCTTTCTTT.

The V call is TRBV7-2, the J call TRBJ2-2; the D call may be TRBD1 or TRBD2 (6 bases each). The CDR3 runs 17 residues. The V and J ends lost 4 bases and 5 bases respectively, with 20 bases between them. Per germline, CDR1 SGHTA and CDR2 FQGNSA. CDR3 sequence reads: CASSSLAGQGGTGELFF. CDR3 DNA: TGTGCCAGCAGCTCTTTGGCGGGGCAAGGGGGGACCGGGGAGCTGTTTTTT.

The V call is TRBV15, the J call TRBJ2-2, with a weak D call TRBD2 (7 bases). The CDR3 sequence is 17 residues long. Trimming removed 0 bases from V and 4 bases from J, with 15 bases in between. Germline V CDR1 and CDR2: LNHNV, YYDKDF (reference sequence). The CDR3 spells CATSRDLGGGATGELFF. Written as DNA, the CDR3 is TGTGCCACCAGCAGAGATCTAGGAGGGGGGGCCACCGGGGAGCTGTTTTTT.

This chain links TRBV6-5 with TRBJ1-2, with unresolved D. The CDR3 extends over 14 amino acids. CDR1 MNHEY and CDR2 SVGAGI come from the germline V gene. Trimming pared 2 bases from V and 1 base from J, leaving 8 bases between. Written as DNA, the CDR3 is TGTGCCAGCAGTTACACCGGGGTTAACTATGGCTACACCTTC. It yields the protein CASSYTGVNYGYTF.

The chain recombines TRBV2 with TRBJ1-5; 8 nucleotides line up with TRBD1. Germline V CDR1 and CDR2: SNHLY, FYNNEI. This CDR3 is 13 amino acids long. The ends lost 6 bases at V and 3 bases at J; junction bases unmatched: 1. The CDR3 coding sequence is TGTGCCAGCAGGACAGGGGCCAATCAGCCCCAGCATTTT. Its translation: CASRTGANQPQHF.

The V gene is TRBV18, the J gene TRBJ2-5; unclear D gene. V was trimmed by 2 bases and J by 3 bases, leaving 10 bases between them. The CDR3 has 14 residues. Germline V CDR1 and CDR2: KGHSH, LQKENI. CDR3 sequence: CASSPIREKETQYF. In DNA form, the CDR3 reads TGTGCCAGCTCACCAATCCGCGAAAAAGAGACCCAGTACTTC.

This sequence joins TRBV5-6 and TRBJ2-6; either TRBD1 or TRBD2 may supply D (6 bases each). Germline CDR1 reads SGHDT; CDR2 reads YYEEEE. The V end lost 5 bases, the J end lost 0 bases, and 12 bases lay between the germline ends. This CDR3 contains 16 residues. The CDR3 DNA reads TGTGCCAGCAGTGGGGGGCCGAGCTCTGGGGCCAACGTCCTGACTTTC. Residues: CASSGGPSSGANVLTF.

CDR3 sequence (DNA): TGTGCCACCAGCGGACCCACAGATACGCAGTATTTT. It encodes CATSGPTDTQYF. The chain combines TRBV15 with TRBJ2-3; D gene ambiguous. CDR3 length: 12 amino acids. The germline CDR1 and CDR2 sequences are LNHNV and YYDKDF (reference sequence). Trimming shortened V by 5 bases and J by 2 bases, and 5 bases separated the two germline ends.

This chain uses TRBV27 with TRBJ1-2; the D gene is possibly TRBD1 (6 bases). Trimming stripped 11 bases from V and 4 bases from J, with 11 bases between. This CDR3 is built from 11 residues. Germline V CDR1 and CDR2: MNHEY, SMNVEV (reference sequence). CDR3 nucleotides: TGTGCCTGCACAGGGCTCTATGGCTACACCTTC. Its protein is CACTGLYGYTF.